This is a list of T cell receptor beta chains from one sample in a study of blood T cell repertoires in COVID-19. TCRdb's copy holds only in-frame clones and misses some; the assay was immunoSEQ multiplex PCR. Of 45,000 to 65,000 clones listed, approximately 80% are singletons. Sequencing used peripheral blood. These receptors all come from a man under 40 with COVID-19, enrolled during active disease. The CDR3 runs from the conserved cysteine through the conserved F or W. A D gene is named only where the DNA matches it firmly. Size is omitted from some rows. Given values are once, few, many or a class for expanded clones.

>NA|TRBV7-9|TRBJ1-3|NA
CASSLTGATLGTIYF
TGTGCCAGCAGCTTGACGGGAGCTACACTAGGCACCATATATTTT
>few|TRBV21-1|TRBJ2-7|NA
CASSNEGDPGPIYEQYF
TGTGCCAGCAGCAATGAGGGGGATCCGGGGCCCATCTACGAGCAGTACTTC
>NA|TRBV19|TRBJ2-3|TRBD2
CASSASGGTDTQYF
TGTGCCAGTAGTGCTAGCGGGGGCACAGATACGCAGTATTTT
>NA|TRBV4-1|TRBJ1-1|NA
CASSRGGGTEAFF
TGCGCCAGCAGCCGCGGAGGAGGCACTGAAGCTTTCTTT
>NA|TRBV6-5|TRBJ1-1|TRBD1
CASQTGMNTEAFF
TGTGCCAGTCAGACAGGGATGAACACTGAAGCTTTCTTT
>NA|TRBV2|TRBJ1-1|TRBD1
CASRDRVVGNTEAFF
TGTGCCAGCAGGGACAGGGTAGTTGGGAACACTGAAGCTTTCTTT
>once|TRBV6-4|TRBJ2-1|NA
CASSDSGGFYNEQFF
TGTGCCAGCAGTGACTCGGGGGGATTTTACAATGAGCAGTTCTTC
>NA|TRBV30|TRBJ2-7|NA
CAWAGSSYEQYF
TGTGCCTGGGCGGGATCATCCTACGAGCAGTACTTC
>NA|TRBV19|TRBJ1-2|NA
CASRPGTAGGSYTF
TGTGCCAGTAGACCCGGGACGGCAGGAGGGAGCTACACCTTC
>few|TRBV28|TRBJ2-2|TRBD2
CASTKGLAGAGGELFF
TGTGCCAGCACTAAGGGACTAGCGGGAGCGGGCGGGGAGCTGTTTTTT
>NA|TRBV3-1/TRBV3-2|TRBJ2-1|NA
CASSPPDSADNEQFF
TGTGCCAGCAGCCCTCCCGATAGCGCCGACAATGAGCAGTTCTTC
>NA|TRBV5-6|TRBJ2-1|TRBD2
CASSLPPGLARYNEQFF
TGTGCCAGCAGCTTGCCGCCGGGACTAGCACGATACAATGAGCAGTTCTTC
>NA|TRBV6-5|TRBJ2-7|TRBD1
CASSYTWTGGYEQYF
TGTGCCAGCAGTTACACCTGGACAGGGGGCTACGAGCAGTACTTC
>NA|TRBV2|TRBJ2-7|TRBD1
CASSRGQGAYEQYF
TGTGCCAGCAGCCGAGGACAGGGGGCCTACGAGCAGTACTTC
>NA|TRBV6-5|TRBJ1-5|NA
CASSPSGNSNQPQHF
TGTGCCAGCAGTCCCTCCGGGAATAGCAATCAGCCCCAGCATTTT
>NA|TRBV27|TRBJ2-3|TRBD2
CASKLAVTDTQYF
TGTGCCAGCAAACTAGCGGTCACAGATACGCAGTATTTT
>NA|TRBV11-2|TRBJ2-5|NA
CASSLEGIAETQYF
TGTGCCAGCAGCTTAGAGGGGATAGCGGAGACCCAGTACTTC
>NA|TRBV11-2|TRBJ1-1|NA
CASSDHDRMGREAFF
TGTGCCAGCAGCGACCACGACAGGATGGGACGGGAAGCTTTCTTT
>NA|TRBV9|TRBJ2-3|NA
CASSPLSSTDTQYF
TGTGCCAGCAGCCCACTATCTAGCACAGATACGCAGTATTTT
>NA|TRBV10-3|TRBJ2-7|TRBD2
CAIKEALAGAGEQYF
TGTGCCATCAAGGAGGCATTAGCGGGAGCGGGCGAGCAGTACTTC
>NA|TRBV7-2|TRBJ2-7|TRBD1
CASTPLGTGPVEQYF
TGTGCCAGCACCCCACTCGGGACAGGCCCAGTCGAGCAGTACTTC
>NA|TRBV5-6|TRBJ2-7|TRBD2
CASSLASGIYEQYF
TGTGCCAGCAGCTTGGCTAGCGGGATCTACGAGCAGTACTTC
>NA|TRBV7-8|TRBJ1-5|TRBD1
CASSYRGGSNQPQHF
TGTGCCAGCAGCTACAGGGGCGGGAGCAATCAGCCCCAGCATTTT